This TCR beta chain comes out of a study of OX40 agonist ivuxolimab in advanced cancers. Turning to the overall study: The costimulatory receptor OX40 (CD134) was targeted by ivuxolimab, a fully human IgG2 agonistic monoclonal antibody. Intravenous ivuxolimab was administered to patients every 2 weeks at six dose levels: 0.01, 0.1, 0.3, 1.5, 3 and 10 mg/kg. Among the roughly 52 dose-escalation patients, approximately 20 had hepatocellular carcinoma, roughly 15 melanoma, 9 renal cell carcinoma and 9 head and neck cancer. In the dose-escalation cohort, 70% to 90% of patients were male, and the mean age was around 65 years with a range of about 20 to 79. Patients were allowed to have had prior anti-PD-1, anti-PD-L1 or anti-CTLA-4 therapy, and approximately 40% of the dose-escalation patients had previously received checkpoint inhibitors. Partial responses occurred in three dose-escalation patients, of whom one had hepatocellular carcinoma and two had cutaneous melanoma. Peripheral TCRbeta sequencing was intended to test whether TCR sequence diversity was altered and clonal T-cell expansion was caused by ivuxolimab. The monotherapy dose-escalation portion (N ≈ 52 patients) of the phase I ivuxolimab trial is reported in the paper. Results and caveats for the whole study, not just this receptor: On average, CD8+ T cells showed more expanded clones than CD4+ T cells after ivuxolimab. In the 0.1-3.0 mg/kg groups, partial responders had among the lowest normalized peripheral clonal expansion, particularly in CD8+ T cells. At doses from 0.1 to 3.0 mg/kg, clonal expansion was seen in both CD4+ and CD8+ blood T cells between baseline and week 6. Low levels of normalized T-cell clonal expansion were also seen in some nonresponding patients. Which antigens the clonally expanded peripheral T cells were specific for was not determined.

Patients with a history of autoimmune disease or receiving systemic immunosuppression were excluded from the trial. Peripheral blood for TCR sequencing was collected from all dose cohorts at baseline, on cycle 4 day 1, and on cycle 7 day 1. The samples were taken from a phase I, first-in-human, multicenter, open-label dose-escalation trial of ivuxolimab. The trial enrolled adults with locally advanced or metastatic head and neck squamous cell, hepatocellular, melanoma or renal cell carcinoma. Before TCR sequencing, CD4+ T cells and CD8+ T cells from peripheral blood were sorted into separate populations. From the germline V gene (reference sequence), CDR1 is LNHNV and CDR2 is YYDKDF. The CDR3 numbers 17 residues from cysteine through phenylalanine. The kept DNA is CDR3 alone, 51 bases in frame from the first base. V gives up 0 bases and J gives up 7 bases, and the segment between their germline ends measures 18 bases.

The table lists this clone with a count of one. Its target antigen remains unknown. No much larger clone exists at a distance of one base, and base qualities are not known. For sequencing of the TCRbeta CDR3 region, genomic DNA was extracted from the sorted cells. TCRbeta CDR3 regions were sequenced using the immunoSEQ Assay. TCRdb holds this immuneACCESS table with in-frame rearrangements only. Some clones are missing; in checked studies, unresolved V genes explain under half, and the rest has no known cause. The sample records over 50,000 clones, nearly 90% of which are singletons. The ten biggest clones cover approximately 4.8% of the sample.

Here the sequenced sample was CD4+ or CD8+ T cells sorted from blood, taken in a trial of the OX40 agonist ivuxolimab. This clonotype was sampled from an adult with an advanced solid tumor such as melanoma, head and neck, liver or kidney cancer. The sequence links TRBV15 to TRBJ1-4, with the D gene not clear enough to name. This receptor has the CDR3 CATSRDIMGGSGEKLFF. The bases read TGTGCCACCAGCAGAGATATAATGGGAGGATCGGGTGAAAAACTGTTTTTT.